Here is one TCR beta chain with its context. In the naive CD8 group, cells lacked CD45RO and were positively selected for CCR7, so terminally differentiated effector memory CD45RA+ cells were left out. In replicate PCRs of sorted subsets, 150 to 200 ng DNA, tens of thousands of T cell genomes, was used. Assay: immunoSEQ multiplex PCR; the TCRdb copy retains only in-frame clones and omits some. The sample shows approximately 740,000 clones, 80% to 95% of them seen only once. The data originate from a study of shared clonotypes between healthy human individuals. Study overall: With ages of 18 to 49, the donors were a couple of women and a few men.

The germline V and J ends were trimmed by 4 bases and 0 bases, with 10 bases remaining between them. This CDR3 contains 15 residues. Germline CDR1 WSHSY, CDR2 SAAADI. The sequenced sample consisted of naive CD8+ T cells sorted from blood. V gene TRBV10-2 combines with J gene TRBJ1-5, with D maybe TRBD1 (5 bases). The sequence was collected from a man aged 30-40 years in good health. The CDR3 bases are TGCGCCAGCAGTGGGGACTCGGGTAGCAATCAGCCCCAGCATTTT. Translating gives CASSGDSGSNQPQHF.